Below, 13 T cell receptor beta chains from the same sample are listed, as sequenced in a study of neurological immune-mediated disorders. TCRdb recomputed calls from the 5' RACE reads with MiXCR, one row per CDR3 protein. The profile covers fewer than 80,000 distinct CDR3 sequences, with around 5% appearing a single time and roughly 3.2% taken by the ten largest. Sequencing input: PBMCs. Source of these receptors: a woman aged 45-60 years with multiple sclerosis.

The sample holds many counts of this clonotype. This chain joins TRBV6-4 and TRBJ2-3; 9 bases align to TRBD2. The germline V gene has CDR1 MRHNA and CDR2 SNTAGT. There are 15 residues in the CDR3. Trimming removed 3 bases from V and 2 bases from J; junction bases left unmatched: 3. In DNA form, the CDR3 reads TGTGCCAGCAGTGAAGCGGGGGGACCCACAGATACGCAGTATTTT. Protein sequence: CASSEAGGPTDTQYF.

This clonotype came up many times. Compared with germline, one end of the junction differs, possibly owing to a read error. The chain links TRBV3-1 to TRBJ1-5; D is possibly TRBD1 (5 bases). Germline CDR1 and CDR2: LGHDT and YNNKEL (reference sequence). The CDR3 has 15 residues. As DNA, the CDR3 is TGTGCCAGCAGCTCGACAGCCGGGTTCAATCAGCCCCAGAATTTT. Protein product: CASSSTAGFNQPQNF.

This clonotype came up many times. This rearrangement joins TRBV7-2 to TRBJ2-3; 8 positions agree with TRBD1. This CDR3 has 14 residues. Trimming cost V 4 bases and J 3 bases; bases outside gene matches: 3. Germline CDR1 and CDR2: SGHTA and FQGNSA. This CDR3 reads CASSSGQATDTQYF. The CDR3 region has the DNA TGTGCCAGCAGCTCGGGACAGGCTACAGATACGCAGTATTTT.

Many counts were recorded for this clonotype. The chain is built from TRBV12-3 or TRBV12-4 and TRBJ2-1; TRBD2 matches at 14 bases. The CDR3 totals 16 residues. V lost 5 bases and J lost 8; bases outside the gene matches: 8. CDR3 in DNA: TGTGCCAGCAGTCGCTCGACTAGCGGGGGGGTCCATGAGCAGTTCTTC. Amino acids: CASSRSTSGGVHEQFF.

This clonotype was observed many times. The chain employs TRBV5-1 and TRBJ2-1; D remains ambiguous. This CDR3 spans 15 amino acids. Trimming cost V 0 bases and J 8 bases, with 15 bases left between them. Germline loops: CDR1 SGHRS, CDR2 YFSETQ. The CDR3 reads CASSLVLGRLDEQFF. The CDR3 nucleotides are TGCGCCAGCAGCTTGGTGTTAGGAAGGCTGGATGAGCAGTTCTTC.

This clonotype was seen a few times. The CDR3 protein is CASSQVGGRYGYTF. The CDR3 DNA reads as TGCGCCAGCAGCCAAGTTGGGGGCAGATATGGCTACACCTTC. The chain recombines TRBV4-1 with TRBJ1-2; D is possibly TRBD1 (6 bases). Per the germline V gene, CDR1 is MGHRA and CDR2 is YSYEKL. CDR3 length: 14 residues. V shed 1 base and J shed 5 bases, with 11 bases lying between them.

This clonotype has a count of ten or more. The genes are TRBV29-1 and TRBJ1-1; D is perhaps TRBD1 (6 bases). Trimming pared 3 bases from V and 7 bases from J, leaving 15 bases between. From germline, CDR1 is SQVTM and CDR2 ANQGSEA. This CDR3 is 13 amino acids long. For the CDR3, the DNA is TGCAGCGTTGATCTTTCAGGGGTTGGTGAAGCTTTCTTT. Its translation: CSVDLSGVGEAFF. Combining the CDR3 with reference TRBV29-1 and TRBJ1-1 gives the whole variable domain SAVISQKPSRDICQRGTSLTIQCQVDSQVTMMFWYRQQPGQSLTLIATANQGSEATYESGFVIDKFPISRPNLTFSTLTVSNMSPEDSSIYLCSVDLSGVGEAFFGQGTRLTVV.

This chain connects TRBV4-1 to TRBJ2-3, with 13 bases identical to TRBD2. Germline V gives CDR1 MGHRA, CDR2 YSYEKL. The CDR3 length is 17 residues. Trimming took 2 bases from V and 2 from J; bases not matched to a gene: 4. CDR3 sequence: CASSQRGLAGNTDTQYF. The CDR3 DNA is TGCGCCAGCAGCCAACGGGGACTAGCGGGGAACACAGATACGCAGTATTTT.

This clonotype was counted ten times or more. The J gene is TRBJ2-6, the V gene TRBV4-3; D ambiguous. The V and J ends lost 0 bases and 2 bases respectively, with 14 bases between them. Per germline, CDR1 LGHNA and CDR2 YSLEER. This CDR3 has 18 residues. The CDR3 here is CASSQDLMRVAGANVLTF. CDR3 in DNA: TGCGCCAGCAGCCAAGATCTGATGCGAGTTGCTGGGGCCAACGTCCTGACTTTC.

V usage is TRBV10-1 and J usage is TRBJ2-1; D possibly matches TRBD1 or TRBD2 (5 bases each). Trimming cost V 0 bases and J 4 bases, with 10 bases left between them. This CDR3 comprises 15 residues. Germline-derived CDR1 and CDR2 are WNHNN and SYGVQD (reference sequence). In DNA, the CDR3 is TGCGCCAGCAGTGAGTCGAGTTGGGGGTACAATGAGCAGTTCTTC. Its protein is CASSESSWGYNEQFF.

This clonotype was counted ten times or more. CDR3 loop: CASSLREGADTQYF. The CDR3, as DNA: TGTGCCAGCAGTTTAAGGGAGGGGGCAGATACGCAGTATTTT. The chain joins TRBV12-3 or TRBV12-4 to TRBJ2-3; maybe TRBD2 (7 bases). V lost 2 bases and J 4 bases, leaving 10 bases between the germline ends. The length of the CDR3 is 14 residues.

To note about this clonotype: A much more abundant neighbour one base away suggests this may be a read error. The chain recombines TRBV3-1 with TRBJ2-4, with 7 bases aligning to TRBD1. Germline V CDR1 and CDR2: LGHDT, YNNKEL (reference sequence). The CDR3 is 13 amino acids. CDR3 DNA: TGTGCCAACAGCCAAGATAGCAGGGGGAGTCAGTACTTC. Translated, it gives CANSQDSRGSQYF.

This clonotype was observed many times. V is TRBV9 and J is TRBJ1-2; D gene unclear. The CDR3 totals 11 residues. Germline CDR1 reads SGDLS; CDR2 reads YYNGEE. The germline V and J ends were trimmed by 4 bases and 4 bases, with 5 bases remaining between them. CDR3 sequence reads: CASSSSYGYTF. DNA of the CDR3: TGTGCCAGCAGCTCCAGCTATGGCTACACCTTC.